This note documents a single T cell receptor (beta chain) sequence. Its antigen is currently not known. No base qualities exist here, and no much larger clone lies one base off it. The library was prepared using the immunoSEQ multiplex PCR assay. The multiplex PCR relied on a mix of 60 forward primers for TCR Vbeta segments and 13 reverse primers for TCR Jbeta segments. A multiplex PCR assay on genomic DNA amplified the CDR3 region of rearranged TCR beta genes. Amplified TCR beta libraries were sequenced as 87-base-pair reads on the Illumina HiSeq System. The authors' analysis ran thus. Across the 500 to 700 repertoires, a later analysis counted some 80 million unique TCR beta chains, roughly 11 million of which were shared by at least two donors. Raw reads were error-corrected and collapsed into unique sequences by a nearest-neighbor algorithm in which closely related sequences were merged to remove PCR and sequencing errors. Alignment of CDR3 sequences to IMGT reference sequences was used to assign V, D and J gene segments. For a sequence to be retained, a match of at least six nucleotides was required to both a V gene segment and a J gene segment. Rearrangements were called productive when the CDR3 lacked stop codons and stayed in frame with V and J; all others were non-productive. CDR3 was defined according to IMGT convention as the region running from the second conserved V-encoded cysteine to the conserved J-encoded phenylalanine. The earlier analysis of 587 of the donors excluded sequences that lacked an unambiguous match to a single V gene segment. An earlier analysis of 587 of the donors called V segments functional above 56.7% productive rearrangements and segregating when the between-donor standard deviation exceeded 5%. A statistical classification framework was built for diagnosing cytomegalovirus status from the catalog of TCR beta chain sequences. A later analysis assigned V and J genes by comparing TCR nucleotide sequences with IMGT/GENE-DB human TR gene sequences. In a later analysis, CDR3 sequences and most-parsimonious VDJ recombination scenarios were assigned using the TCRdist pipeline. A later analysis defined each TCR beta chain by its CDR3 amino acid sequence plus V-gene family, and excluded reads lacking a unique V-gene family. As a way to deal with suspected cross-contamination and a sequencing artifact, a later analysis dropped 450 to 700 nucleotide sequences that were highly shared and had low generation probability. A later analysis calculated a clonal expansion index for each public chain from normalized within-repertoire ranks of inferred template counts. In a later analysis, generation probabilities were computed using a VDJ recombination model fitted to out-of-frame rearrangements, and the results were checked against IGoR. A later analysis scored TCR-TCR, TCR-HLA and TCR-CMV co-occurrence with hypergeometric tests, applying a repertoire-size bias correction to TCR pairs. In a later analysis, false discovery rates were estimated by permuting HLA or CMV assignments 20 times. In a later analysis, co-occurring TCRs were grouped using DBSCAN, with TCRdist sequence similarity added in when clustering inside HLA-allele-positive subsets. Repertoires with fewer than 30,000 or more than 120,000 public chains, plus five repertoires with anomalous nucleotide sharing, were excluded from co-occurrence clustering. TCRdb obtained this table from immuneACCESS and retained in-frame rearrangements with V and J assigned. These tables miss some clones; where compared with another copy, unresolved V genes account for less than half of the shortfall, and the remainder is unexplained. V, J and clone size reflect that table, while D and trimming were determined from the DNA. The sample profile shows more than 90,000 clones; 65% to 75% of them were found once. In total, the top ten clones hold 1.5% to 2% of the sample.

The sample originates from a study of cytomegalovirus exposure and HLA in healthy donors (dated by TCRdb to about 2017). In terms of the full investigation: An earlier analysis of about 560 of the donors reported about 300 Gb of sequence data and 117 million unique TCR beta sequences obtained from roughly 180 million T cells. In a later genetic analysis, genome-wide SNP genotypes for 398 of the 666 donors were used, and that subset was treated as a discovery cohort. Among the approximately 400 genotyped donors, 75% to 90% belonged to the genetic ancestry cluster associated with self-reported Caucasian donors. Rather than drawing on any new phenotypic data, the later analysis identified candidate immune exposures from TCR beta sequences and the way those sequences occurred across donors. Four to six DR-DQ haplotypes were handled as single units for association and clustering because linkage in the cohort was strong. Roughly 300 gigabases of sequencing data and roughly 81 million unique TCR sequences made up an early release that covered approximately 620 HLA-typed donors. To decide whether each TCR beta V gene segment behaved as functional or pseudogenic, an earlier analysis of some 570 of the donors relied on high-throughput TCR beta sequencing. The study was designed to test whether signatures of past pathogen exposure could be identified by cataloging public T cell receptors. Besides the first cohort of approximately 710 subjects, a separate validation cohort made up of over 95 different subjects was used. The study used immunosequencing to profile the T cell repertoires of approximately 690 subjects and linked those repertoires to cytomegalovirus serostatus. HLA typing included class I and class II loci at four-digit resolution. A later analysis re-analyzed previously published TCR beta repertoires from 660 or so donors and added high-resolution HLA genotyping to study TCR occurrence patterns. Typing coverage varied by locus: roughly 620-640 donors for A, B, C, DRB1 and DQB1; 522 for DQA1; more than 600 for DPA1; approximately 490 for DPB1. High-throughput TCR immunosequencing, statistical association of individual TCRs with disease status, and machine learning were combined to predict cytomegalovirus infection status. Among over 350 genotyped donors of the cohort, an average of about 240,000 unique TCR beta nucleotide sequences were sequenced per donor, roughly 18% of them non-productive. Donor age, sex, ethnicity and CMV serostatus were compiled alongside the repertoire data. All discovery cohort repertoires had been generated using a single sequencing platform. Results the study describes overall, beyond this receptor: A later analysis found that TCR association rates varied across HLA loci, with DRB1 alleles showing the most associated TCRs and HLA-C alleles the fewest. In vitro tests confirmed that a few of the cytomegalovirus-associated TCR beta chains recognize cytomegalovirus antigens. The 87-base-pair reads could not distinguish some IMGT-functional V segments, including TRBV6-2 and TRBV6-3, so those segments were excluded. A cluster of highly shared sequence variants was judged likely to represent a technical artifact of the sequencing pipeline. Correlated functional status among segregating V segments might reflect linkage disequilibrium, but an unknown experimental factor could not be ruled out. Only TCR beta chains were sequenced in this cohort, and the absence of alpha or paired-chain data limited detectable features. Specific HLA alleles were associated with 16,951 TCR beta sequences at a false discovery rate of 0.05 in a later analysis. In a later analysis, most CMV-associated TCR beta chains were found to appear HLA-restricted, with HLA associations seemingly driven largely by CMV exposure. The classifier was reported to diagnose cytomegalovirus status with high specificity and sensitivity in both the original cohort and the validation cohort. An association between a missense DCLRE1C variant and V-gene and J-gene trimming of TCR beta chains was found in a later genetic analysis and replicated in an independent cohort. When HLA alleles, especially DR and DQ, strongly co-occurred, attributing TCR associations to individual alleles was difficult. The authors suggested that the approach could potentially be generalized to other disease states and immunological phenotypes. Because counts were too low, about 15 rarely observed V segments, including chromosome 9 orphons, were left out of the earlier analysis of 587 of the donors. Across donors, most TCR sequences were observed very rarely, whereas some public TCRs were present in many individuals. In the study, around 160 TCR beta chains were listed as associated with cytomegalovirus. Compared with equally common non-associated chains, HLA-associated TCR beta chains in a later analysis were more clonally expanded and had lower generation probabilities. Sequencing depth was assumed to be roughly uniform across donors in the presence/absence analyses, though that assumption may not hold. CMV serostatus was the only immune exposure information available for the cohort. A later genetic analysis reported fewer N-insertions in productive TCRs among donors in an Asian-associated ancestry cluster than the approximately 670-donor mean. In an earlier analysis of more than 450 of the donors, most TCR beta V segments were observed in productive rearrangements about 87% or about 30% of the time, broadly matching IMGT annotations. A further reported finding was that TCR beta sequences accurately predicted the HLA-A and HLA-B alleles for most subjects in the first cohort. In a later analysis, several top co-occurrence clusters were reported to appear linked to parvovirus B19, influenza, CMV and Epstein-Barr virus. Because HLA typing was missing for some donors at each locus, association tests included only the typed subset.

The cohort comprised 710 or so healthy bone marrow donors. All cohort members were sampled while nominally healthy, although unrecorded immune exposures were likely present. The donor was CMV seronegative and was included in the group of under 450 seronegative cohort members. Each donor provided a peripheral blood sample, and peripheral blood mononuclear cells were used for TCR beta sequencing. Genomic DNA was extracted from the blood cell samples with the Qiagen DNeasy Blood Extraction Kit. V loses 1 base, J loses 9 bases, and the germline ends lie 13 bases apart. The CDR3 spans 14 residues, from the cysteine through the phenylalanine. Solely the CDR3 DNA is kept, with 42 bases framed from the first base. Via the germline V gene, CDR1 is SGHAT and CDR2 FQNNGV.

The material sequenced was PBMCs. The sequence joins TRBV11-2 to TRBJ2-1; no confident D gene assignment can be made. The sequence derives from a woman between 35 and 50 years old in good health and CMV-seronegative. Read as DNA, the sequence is TGTGCCAGCAGCTTAGGTGCGGAAGTGGGTGAGCAGTTCTTC. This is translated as CASSLGAEVGEQFF.